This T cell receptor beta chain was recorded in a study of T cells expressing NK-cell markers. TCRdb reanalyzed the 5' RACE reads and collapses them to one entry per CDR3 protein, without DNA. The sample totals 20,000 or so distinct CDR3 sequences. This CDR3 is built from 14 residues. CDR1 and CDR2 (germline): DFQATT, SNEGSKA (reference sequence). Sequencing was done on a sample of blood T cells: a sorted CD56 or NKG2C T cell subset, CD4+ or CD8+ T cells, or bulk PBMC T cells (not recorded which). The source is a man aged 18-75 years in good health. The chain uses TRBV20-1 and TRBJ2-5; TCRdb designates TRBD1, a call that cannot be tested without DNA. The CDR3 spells CSARQGGRGETQYF.